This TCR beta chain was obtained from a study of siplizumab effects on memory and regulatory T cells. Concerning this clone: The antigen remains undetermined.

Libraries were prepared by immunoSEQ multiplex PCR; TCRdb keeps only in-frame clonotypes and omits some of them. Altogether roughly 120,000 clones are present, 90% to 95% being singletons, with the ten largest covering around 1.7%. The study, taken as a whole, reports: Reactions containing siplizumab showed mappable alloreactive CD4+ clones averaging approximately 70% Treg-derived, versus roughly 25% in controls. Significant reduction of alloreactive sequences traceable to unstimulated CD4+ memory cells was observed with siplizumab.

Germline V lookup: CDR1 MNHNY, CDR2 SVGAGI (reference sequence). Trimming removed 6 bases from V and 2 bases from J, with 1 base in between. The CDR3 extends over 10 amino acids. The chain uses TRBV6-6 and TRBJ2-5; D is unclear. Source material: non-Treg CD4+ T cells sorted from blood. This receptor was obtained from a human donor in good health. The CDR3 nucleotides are TGTGCCAGCAGACAAGAGACCCAGTACTTC. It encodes CASRQETQYF.